Listed below are T cell receptor beta chains from one sample, sequenced in a study of T cells in Graves' hyperthyroidism and ophthalmopathy. From the multiplex PCR reads, TCRdb called clonotypes with MiXCR, one entry per CDR3 protein. The repertoire holds a few hundred thousand distinct CDR3 sequences, with 13% to 15% as singletons. The sample taken for sequencing was blood. The receptors derive from a woman between 35 and 50 years old with Graves' hyperthyroidism. Both conserved end residues are part of each CDR3. The D gene is left open where the match is weak. Size is omitted from some rows. Given values are once, few, many or a class for expanded clones.

>.|.|TRBV5-6|TRBJ2-2
TGTGCCAGCAGCTCTGTCCTAGATTTGACCGGGGAGCTGTTTTTT
CASSSVLDLTGELFF
>.|many|TRBV28|TRBJ2-1
TGTGCCAGCAATCAGAGCCCGTCGTTGAATGAGCAGTTCTTC
CASNQSPSLNEQFF
>TRBD2|many|TRBV18|TRBJ2-1
TGTGCCAGCTCTTTAATAGCGGGAGGGAATGAGCAGTTCTTC
CASSLIAGGNEQFF
>.|few|TRBV7-9|TRBJ2-3
TGTGCCAGCGCCAGCAGTACTAGCACAGATACGCAGTATTTT
CASASSTSTDTQYF
>TRBD1|many|TRBV20-1|TRBJ1-1
TGCAGTGCTAGGACAGGGAAGGGCGCCACTGAAGCTTTCTTT
CSARTGKGATEAFF
>.|.|TRBV28|TRBJ2-1
TGTGCCAGCAGGGCCACACACACCTCGTTCTTC
CASRATHTSFF
>.|many|TRBV11-2|TRBJ2-7
TGTGCCAGCAGCTTAGAGTCAGCGTGGGGCTACGAGCAGTACTTC
CASSLESAWGYEQYF
>TRBD2|many|TRBV5-6|TRBJ2-1
TGTGCCAGCAGCTACCCGGGACTAGCGGGAATCTATGAGCAGTTCTTC
CASSYPGLAGIYEQFF
>.|few|TRBV5-1|TRBJ1-1
TGCGCCAGCAGCTTTCCGGAGACAGGAGAGAACACTGAAGCTTTCTTT
CASSFPETGENTEAFF
>.|few|TRBV5-4|TRBJ1-6
TGTGCCAGCAGCTTGGACGCGGGCATTCCTAATTCACCCCTCCACTTT
CASSLDAGIPNSPLHF
>TRBD1|.|TRBV20-1|TRBJ1-2
TGCAGTGCTCCCCCCCAGACAGGGAATAATGGCTACACCTTC
CSAPPQTGNNGYTF
>TRBD2|many|TRBV20-1|TRBJ2-1
TGCAGTGCTAGTGCTAGCGGGACGTACAATGAGCAGTTCTTC
CSASASGTYNEQFF
>TRBD1|.|TRBV5-1|TRBJ2-1
TGTGCCAGCAGCACCCCCCAGGGACAGGGCTTAAATGAGCAGTTCTTC
CASSTPQGQGLNEQFF
>TRBD2|few|TRBV27|TRBJ2-2
TGTGCCAGTACTAGCGGGAGTGGCACCGGGGAGCTGTTTTTT
CASTSGSGTGELFF
>.|few|TRBV28|TRBJ2-6
TGTGCCAGCAGTCCGCCAGAGTTCCGGACCAACGTCCTGACTTTC
CASSPPEFRTNVLTF
>TRBD2|.|TRBV19|TRBJ2-3
TGTGCCAGTAGCGGACTAGCGGGAACCAGCACAGATACGCAGTATTTT
CASSGLAGTSTDTQYF
>.|many|TRBV27|TRBJ1-1
TGTGCCAGCAGTTTCGGGACACAGAACACTGAAGCTTTCTTT
CASSFGTQNTEAFF
>TRBD2|.|TRBV6-5|TRBJ2-2
TGTGCCAGCAGTTACTCAGGTCTAGCGGGAGATGTCAACACCGGGGAGCTGTTTTTT
CASSYSGLAGDVNTGELFF
>TRBD2|.|TRBV20-1|TRBJ2-1
TGCAGTGCTGGGATGGCGGGAGGCTACAATGAGCAGTTCTTC
CSAGMAGGYNEQFF
>.|many|TRBV3-1|TRBJ1-6
TGTGCCAGCAGCCAAAGAACAGGGTGGAATTCACCCCTCCACTTT
CASSQRTGWNSPLHF
>.|few|TRBV9|TRBJ2-1
TGTGCCAGCAGCGTAGGCCAGGGATTCGATGAGCAGTTCTTC
CASSVGQGFDEQFF
>TRBD1|.|TRBV6-2/TRBV6-3|TRBJ2-1
TGTGCCAGCAGGAGGGACAGGACCTCCTACAATGAGCAGTTCTTC
CASRRDRTSYNEQFF
>.|.|TRBV19|TRBJ2-3
TGTGCCAGTAGTATGGGGCAGGGTCGTACAGATACGCAGTATTTT
CASSMGQGRTDTQYF
>.|.|TRBV29-1|TRBJ1-2
TGCAGCGTTGATGAGGGGAATAACTATGGCTACACCTTC
CSVDEGNNYGYTF
>.|many|TRBV2|TRBJ2-1
TGTGCCAGCAGCCGCGGACGGGAAAATGAGCAGTTCTTC
CASSRGRENEQFF
>.|.|TRBV9|TRBJ2-2
TGTGCCAGCAGCTCCTGGGAGGGGGACTATAACACCGGGGAGCTGTTTTTT
CASSSWEGDYNTGELFF
>TRBD1|few|TRBV19|TRBJ1-5
TGTGCCAGTACCCCCGACAGGGGCGGCAATCAGCCCCAGCATTTT
CASTPDRGGNQPQHF
>TRBD2|once|TRBV19|TRBJ2-7
TGTGCCAGTAGTATGGGACTAGAATTGGGTGAGCAGTACTTC
CASSMGLELGEQYF
>.|many|TRBV28|TRBJ1-2
TGTGCCAGCAGTTTTACCCCCTATGGCTACACCTTC
CASSFTPYGYTF
>.|.|TRBV28|TRBJ1-5
TGTGCCAGCAGTTTACCCCCTCTGCGGGTTACTACCTTTAGCAATCAGCCCCAGCATTTT
CASSLPPLRVTTFSNQPQHF
>TRBD2|.|TRBV20-1|TRBJ2-7
TGCAGTGCTTTGCGGACTAGCGGGAGCGGCGAGCAGTACTTC
CSALRTSGSGEQYF
>TRBD1|few|TRBV4-2|TRBJ2-5
TGTGCCAGCAGCCAAGATGGGACAGGGCTATCCTCCCAGTACTTC
CASSQDGTGLSSQYF
>TRBD1|many|TRBV12-3/TRBV12-4|TRBJ1-4
TGTGCCAGCAGTTCCGACAGGGGGCGCGTATCTAATGAAAAACTGTTTTTT
CASSSDRGRVSNEKLFF
>TRBD2|.|TRBV2|TRBJ2-7
TGTGCCAGCAGAGCCGACAAACTAGCGGGGGCCAACTACGAGCAGTACTTC
CASRADKLAGANYEQYF
>TRBD1|.|TRBV19|TRBJ2-7
TGTGCCAGTAGTATCACCACGAAGACAGGGGCATTCTACGAGCAGTACTTC
CASSITTKTGAFYEQYF
>.|.|TRBV25-1|TRBJ2-5
TGTGCCAGCAGTACCGGGGGGCGGGAGACCCAGTACTTC
CASSTGGRETQYF
>.|.|TRBV11-1|TRBJ2-4
TGTGCCAGCAGCCCCAATGGGATTCGCGGGACAAGAAACATTCAGTACTTC
CASSPNGIRGTRNIQYF
>.|.|TRBV5-6|TRBJ2-7
TGTGCCAGCAGCTTGGCGCCTAGCGAGCAGTACTTC
CASSLAPSEQYF
>TRBD1|many|TRBV14|TRBJ2-7
TGTGCCAGCAGCCAATACACAGGGGAGGAGCAGTACTTC
CASSQYTGEEQYF
>.|many|TRBV6-1|TRBJ2-3
TGTGCCAGCAGTGACCCGCGGGGCCTCGGGACGCAGTATTTT
CASSDPRGLGTQYF
>TRBD2|many|TRBV12-3/TRBV12-4|TRBJ2-1
TGTGCCAGCAGTTTAAGACTCCAAAGCAGGGTACTAGCGGATTACTCCAATGAGCAGTTCTTC
CASSLRLQSRVLADYSNEQFF
>TRBD1|few|TRBV7-9|TRBJ2-2
TGTGCCAGCACTCCAGGGGGCGGATGGGACACCGGGGAGCTGTTTTTT
CASTPGGGWDTGELFF
>.|.|TRBV2|TRBJ2-7
TGTGCCAGCAGCGCAATTGGACGGAGTAGGGAGCAGTACTTC
CASSAIGRSREQYF
>TRBD2|few|TRBV20-1|TRBJ2-2
TGCAGTGCTAGGGCTACTAGCGGGAGTGGCACCGGGGAGCTGTTTTTT
CSARATSGSGTGELFF
>.|few|TRBV27|TRBJ2-6
TGTGCCAGCAGTATAGACAGCTCTGGGGCCAACGTCCTGACTTTC
CASSIDSSGANVLTF
>.|.|TRBV9|TRBJ2-5
TGTGCCAGCAGCGAGGGGGGGGGGTACCAAGAGACCCAGTACTTC
CASSEGGGYQETQYF
>.|few|TRBV9|TRBJ2-5
TGTGCCAGCAGCTCCTCCCCAACGGGAGTAAGGGAGACCCAGTACTTC
CASSSSPTGVRETQYF
>.|.|TRBV5-1|TRBJ1-1
TGCGCCAGCAGCTTGGTTCAGGGGATTATGAACACTGAAGCTTTCTTT
CASSLVQGIMNTEAFF
>.|few|TRBV30|TRBJ2-7
TGTGCCTGGACTCGGAATAGGGTTACCTACGAGCAGTACTTC
CAWTRNRVTYEQYF
>.|many|TRBV7-2|TRBJ1-5
TGTGCCAGCAGCCAAGGACAGCCCAATAGCAATCAGCCCCAGCATTTT
CASSQGQPNSNQPQHF
>TRBD1|.|TRBV30|TRBJ2-7
TGTGCCTGGAGTGATGAGACAGGGTTCTACGAGCAGTACTTC
CAWSDETGFYEQYF